The entry below describes one T cell receptor beta chain. This sample was included in a study of blood T cell repertoires in COVID-19. CDR3 length: 18 amino acids. V gave up 4 bases and J gave up 5 bases; unmatched junction bases: 12. Germline V gene lookup returns CDR1 LGHNA and CDR2 YNFKEQ. Assay used: immunoSEQ multiplex PCR; TCRdb lists only in-frame clones, some missing. This sample yields 280,000 or so clones, of which roughly 89% are seen a single time; roughly 2.8% belongs to the top ten. This chain links TRBV4-2 with TRBJ2-3; 13 positions match TRBD2. The sequence derives from a woman aged 45 to 65 who had been exposed to COVID-19. The material sequenced was PBMCs or T cells enriched from blood (not recorded which). CDR3 sequence (DNA): TGTGCCAGCAGCCGAGGGACTAGCGGGGTTGGGGCCGGAGATACGCAGTATTTT. Protein: CASSRGTSGVGAGDTQYF.